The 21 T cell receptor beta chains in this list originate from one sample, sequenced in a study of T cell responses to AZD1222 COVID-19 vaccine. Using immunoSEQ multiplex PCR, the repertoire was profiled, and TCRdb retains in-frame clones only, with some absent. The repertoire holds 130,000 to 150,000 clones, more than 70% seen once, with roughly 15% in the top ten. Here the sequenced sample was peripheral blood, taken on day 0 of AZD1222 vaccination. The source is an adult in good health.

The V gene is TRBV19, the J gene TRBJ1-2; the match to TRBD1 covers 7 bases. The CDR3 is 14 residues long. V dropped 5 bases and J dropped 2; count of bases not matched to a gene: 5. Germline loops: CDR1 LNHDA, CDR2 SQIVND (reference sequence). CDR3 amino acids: CASSSDRRNYGYTF. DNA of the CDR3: TGTGCCAGTAGTTCGGACAGGAGGAACTATGGCTACACCTTC. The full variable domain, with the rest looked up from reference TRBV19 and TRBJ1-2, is DGGITQSPKYLFRKEGQNVTLSCEQNLNHDAMYWYRQDPGQGLRLIYYSQIVNDFQKGDIAEGYSVSREKKESFPLTVTSAQKNPTAFYLCASSSDRRNYGYTFGSGTRLTVV.

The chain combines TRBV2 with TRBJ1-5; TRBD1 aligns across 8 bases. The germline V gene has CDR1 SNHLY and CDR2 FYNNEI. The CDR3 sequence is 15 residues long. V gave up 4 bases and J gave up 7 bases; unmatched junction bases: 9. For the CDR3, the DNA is TGTGCCAGCAGTGTAGCAGGGGGCGCGAGGCAGCCCCAGCATTTT. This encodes CASSVAGGARQPQHF.

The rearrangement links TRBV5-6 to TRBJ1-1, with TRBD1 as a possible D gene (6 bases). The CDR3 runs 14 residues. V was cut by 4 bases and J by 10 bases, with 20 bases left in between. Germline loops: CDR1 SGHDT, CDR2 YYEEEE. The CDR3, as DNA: TGTGCCAGCAGCCCGTCCCAGGGGACGCCGTTAGCTTTCTTT. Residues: CASSPSQGTPLAFF.

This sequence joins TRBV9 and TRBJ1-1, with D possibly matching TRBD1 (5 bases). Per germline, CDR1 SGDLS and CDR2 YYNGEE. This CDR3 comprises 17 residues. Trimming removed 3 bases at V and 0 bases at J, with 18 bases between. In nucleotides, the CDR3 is TGTGCCAGCAGCGAGAAACGAGCAGGGCTTGTGAACACTGAAGCTTTCTTT. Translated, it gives CASSEKRAGLVNTEAFF.

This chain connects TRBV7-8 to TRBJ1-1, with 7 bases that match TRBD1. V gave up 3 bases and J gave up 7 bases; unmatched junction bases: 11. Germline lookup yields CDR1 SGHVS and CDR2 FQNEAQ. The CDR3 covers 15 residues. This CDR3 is CASSLWAYRGVEAFF. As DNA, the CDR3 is TGTGCCAGCAGCTTGTGGGCCTACAGGGGCGTTGAAGCTTTCTTT.

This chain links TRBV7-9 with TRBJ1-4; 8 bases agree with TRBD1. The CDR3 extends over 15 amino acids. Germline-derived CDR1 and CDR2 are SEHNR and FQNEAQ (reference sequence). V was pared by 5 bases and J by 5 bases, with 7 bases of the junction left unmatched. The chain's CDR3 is CASSPIQGANEKLFF. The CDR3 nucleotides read TGTGCCAGCAGCCCGATTCAGGGGGCGAATGAAAAACTGTTTTTT.

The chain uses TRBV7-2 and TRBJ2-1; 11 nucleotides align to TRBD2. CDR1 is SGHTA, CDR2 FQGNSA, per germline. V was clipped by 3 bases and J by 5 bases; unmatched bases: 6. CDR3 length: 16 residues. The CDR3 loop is CASSFGVAGGDNEQFF. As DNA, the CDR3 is TGTGCCAGCAGCTTCGGCGTAGCGGGGGGGGACAATGAGCAGTTCTTC.

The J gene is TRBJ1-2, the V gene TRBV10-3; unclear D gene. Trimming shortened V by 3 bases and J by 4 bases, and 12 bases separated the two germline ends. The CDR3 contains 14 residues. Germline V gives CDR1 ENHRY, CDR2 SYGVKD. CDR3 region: CAISDLTGGYGYTF. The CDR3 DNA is TGTGCCATCAGTGACCTGACGGGAGGCTATGGCTACACCTTC.

This CDR3 is CASSPGTSGSYEQYF. In nucleotides, the CDR3 is TGTGCCAGCAGTCCCGGGACTAGCGGGAGCTACGAGCAGTACTTC. The genes are TRBV6-5 and TRBJ2-7; 14 bases agree with TRBD2. Germline V gene data show CDR1 as MNHEY and CDR2 as SVGAGI. This CDR3 region has 15 residues. J was trimmed by 3 bases and V by 5 bases; bases with no gene match: 3.

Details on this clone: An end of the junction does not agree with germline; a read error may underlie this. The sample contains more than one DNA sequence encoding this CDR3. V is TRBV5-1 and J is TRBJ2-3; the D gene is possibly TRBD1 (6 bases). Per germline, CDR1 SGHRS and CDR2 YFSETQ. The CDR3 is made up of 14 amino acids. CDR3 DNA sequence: TGCGCTAGCATTGGGGGCGGGTTTGCAGATACGCAGTATTTT. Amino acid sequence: CASIGGGFADTQYF.

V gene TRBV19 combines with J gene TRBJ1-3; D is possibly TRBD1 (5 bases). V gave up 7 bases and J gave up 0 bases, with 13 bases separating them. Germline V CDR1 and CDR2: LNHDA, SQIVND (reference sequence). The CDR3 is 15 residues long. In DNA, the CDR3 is TGTGCCAGTAACCCCGGGACGAACTCTGGAAACACCATATATTTT. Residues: CASNPGTNSGNTIYF.

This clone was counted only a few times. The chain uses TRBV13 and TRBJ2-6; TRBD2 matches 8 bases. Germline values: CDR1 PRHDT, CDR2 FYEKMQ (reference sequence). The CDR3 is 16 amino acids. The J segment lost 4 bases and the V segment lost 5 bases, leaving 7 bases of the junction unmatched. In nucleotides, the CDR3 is TGTGCCAGCAGCCCATATAGCGGGGTAGGGGCCAACGTCCTGACTTTC. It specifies CASSPYSGVGANVLTF.

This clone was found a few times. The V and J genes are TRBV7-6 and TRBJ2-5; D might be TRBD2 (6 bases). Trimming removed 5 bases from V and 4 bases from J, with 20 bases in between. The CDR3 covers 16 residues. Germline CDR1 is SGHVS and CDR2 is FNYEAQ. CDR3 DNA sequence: TGTGCCAGCAGCCTCCGGCGGGGTGATCCCGGAGAGACCCAGTACTTC. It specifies CASSLRRGDPGETQYF.

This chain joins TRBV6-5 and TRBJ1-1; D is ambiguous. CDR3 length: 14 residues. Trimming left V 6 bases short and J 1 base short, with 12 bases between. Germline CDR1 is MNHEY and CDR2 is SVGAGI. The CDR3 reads CASRSSGKNTEAFF. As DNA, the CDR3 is TGTGCCAGCAGGAGCTCCGGGAAGAACACTGAAGCTTTCTTT.

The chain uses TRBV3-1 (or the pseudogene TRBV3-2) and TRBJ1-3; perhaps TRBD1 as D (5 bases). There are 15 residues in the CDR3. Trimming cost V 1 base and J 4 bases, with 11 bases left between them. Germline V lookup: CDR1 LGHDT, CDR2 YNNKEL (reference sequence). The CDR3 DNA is TGTGCCAGCAGCCAAGCCGGGGGAAAGGGAAACACCATATATTTT. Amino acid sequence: CASSQAGGKGNTIYF.

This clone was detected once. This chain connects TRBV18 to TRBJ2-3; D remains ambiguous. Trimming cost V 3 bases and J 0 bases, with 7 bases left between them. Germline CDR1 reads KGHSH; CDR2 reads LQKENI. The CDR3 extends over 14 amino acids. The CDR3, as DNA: TGTGCCAGCTCACCGGCTTCTAGCACAGATACGCAGTATTTT. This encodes CASSPASSTDTQYF.

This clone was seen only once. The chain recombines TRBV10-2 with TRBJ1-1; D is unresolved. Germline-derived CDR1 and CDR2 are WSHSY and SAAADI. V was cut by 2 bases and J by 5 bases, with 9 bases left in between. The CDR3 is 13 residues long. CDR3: CASSETSRTEAFF. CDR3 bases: TGCGCCAGCAGTGAGACTAGCAGGACTGAAGCTTTCTTT.

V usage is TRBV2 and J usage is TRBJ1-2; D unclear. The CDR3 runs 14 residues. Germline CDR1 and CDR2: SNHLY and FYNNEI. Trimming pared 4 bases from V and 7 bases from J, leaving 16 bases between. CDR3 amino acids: CASSVGGKRGGYTF. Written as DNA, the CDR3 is TGTGCCAGCAGTGTAGGCGGGAAACGGGGTGGCTACACCTTC.

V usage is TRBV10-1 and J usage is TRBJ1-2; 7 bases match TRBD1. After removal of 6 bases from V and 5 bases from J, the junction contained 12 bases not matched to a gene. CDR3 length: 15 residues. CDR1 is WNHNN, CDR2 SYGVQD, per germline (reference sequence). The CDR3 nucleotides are TGCGCCAGCAGCCCCAGGTCGCAGGGGGGGTATGGCTACACCTTC. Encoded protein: CASSPRSQGGYGYTF.

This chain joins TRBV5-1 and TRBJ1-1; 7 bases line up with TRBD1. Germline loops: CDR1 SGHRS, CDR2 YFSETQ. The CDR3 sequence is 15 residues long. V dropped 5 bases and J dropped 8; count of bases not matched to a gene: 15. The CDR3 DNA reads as TGCGCCAGCAGGACGGCGGGACAGCCGGGGTCAGAAGCTTTCTTT. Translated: CASRTAGQPGSEAFF.

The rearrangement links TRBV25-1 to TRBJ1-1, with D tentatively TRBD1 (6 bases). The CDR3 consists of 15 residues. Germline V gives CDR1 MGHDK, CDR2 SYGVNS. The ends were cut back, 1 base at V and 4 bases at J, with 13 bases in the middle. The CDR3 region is CASSEFRSDSTEAFF. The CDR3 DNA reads TGTGCCAGCAGTGAATTTCGGTCGGACAGCACTGAAGCTTTCTTT.